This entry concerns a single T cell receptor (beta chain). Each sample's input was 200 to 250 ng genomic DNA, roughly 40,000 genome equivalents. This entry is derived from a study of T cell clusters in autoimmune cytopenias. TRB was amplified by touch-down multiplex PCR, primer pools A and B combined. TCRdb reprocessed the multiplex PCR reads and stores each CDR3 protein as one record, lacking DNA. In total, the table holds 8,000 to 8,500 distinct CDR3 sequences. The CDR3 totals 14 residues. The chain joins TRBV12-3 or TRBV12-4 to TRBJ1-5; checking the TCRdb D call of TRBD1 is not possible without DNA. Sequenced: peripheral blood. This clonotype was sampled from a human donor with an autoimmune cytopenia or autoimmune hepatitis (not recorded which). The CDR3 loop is CASSRQGTIQPQHF.